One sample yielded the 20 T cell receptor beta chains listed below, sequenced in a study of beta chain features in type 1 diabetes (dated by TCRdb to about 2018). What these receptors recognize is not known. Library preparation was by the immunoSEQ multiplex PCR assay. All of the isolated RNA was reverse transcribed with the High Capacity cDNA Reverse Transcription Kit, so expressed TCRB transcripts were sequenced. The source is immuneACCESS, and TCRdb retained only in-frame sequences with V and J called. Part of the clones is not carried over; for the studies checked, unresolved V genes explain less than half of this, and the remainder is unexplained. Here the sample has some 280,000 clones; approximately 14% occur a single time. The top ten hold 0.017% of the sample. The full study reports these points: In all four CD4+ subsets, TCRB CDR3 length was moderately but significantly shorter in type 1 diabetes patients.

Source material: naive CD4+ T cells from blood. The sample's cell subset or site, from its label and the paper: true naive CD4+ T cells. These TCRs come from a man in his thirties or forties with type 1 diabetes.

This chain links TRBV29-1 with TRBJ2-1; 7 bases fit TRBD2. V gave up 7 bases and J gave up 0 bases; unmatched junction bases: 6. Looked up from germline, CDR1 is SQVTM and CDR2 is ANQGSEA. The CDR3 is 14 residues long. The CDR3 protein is CSAGGSDSYNEQFF. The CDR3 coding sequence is TGCAGCGCGGGCGGGAGTGACTCCTACAATGAGCAGTTCTTC.

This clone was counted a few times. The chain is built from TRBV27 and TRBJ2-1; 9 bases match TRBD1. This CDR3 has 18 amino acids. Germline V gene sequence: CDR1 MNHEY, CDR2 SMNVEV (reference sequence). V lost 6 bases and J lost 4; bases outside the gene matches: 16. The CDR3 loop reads CASSQISTGTGPYNEQFF. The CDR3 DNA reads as TGTGCCAGCAGCCAAATATCAACCGGGACAGGGCCATACAATGAGCAGTTCTTC.

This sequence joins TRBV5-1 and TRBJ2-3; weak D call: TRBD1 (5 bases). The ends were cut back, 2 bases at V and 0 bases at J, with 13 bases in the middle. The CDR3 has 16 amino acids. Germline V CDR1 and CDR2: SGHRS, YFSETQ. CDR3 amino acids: CASSFGHRISTDTQYF. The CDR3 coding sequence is TGCGCCAGCAGCTTTGGACACAGAATTAGCACAGATACGCAGTATTTT.

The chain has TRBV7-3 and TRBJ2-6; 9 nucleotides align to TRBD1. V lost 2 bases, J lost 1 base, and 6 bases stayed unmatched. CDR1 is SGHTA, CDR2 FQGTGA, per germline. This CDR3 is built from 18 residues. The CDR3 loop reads CASSLWGQGLSGANVLTF. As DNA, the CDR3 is TGTGCCAGCAGCTTATGGGGACAGGGACTTTCTGGGGCCAACGTCCTGACTTTC.

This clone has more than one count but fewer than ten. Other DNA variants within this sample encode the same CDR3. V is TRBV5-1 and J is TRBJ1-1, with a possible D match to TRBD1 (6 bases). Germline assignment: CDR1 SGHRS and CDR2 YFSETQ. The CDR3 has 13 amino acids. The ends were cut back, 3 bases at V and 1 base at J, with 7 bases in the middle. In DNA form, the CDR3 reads TGCGCCAGCAGCTCACAGGGGAACACTGAAGCTTTCTTT. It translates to CASSSQGNTEAFF.

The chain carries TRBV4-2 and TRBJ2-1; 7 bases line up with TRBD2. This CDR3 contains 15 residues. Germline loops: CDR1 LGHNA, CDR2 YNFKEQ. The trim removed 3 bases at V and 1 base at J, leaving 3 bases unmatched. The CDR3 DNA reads TGTGCCAGCAGCCAGAGGGACTATTCCTACAATGAGCAGTTCTTC. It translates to CASSQRDYSYNEQFF.

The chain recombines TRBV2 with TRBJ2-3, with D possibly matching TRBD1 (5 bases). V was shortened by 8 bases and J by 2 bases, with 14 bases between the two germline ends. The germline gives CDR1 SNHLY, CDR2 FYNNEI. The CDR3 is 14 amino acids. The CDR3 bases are TGTGCCAGCGCCGGACATCTGACCACAGATACGCAGTATTTT. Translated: CASAGHLTTDTQYF.

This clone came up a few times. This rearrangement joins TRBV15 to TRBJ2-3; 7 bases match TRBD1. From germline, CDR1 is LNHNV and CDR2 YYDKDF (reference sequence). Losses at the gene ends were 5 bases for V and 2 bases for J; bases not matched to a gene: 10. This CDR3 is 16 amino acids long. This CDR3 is CATSSSRTGLTDTQYF. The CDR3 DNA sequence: TGTGCCACCAGCTCCTCCCGGACAGGCCTCACAGATACGCAGTATTTT.

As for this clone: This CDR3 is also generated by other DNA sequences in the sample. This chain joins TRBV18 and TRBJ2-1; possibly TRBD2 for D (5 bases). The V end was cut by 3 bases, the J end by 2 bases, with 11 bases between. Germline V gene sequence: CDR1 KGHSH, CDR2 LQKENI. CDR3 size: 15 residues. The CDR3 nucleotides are TGTGCCAGCTCACCCGGTCTAGCCGCCTACAATGAGCAGTTCTTC. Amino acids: CASSPGLAAYNEQFF.

The CDR3 DNA sequence: TGTGCCAGCAGCTTAGGGGGGAGGGGAGGCTACACCTTC. Translated: CASSLGGRGGYTF. V gene TRBV7-9 combines with J gene TRBJ1-2; D may be TRBD1 (5 bases). From germline, CDR1 is SEHNR and CDR2 FQNEAQ (reference sequence). V gave up 1 base and J gave up 8 bases, with 11 bases separating them. The CDR3 runs 13 residues. Combining the CDR3 with reference TRBV7-9 and TRBJ1-2 gives the whole variable domain DTGVSQNPRHKITKRGQNVTFRCDPISEHNRLYWYRQTLGQGPEFLTYFQNEAQLEKSRLLSDRFSAERPKGSFSTLEIQRTEQGDSAMYLCASSLGGRGGYTFGSGTRLTVV.

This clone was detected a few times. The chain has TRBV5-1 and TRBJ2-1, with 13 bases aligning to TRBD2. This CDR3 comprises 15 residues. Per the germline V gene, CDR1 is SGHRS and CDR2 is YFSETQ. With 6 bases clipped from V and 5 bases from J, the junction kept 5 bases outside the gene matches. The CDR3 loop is CASTVGLAGNNEQFF. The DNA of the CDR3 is TGCGCCAGCACTGTGGGACTAGCGGGGAACAATGAGCAGTTCTTC. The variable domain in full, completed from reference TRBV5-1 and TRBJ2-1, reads KAGVTQTPRYLIKTRGQQVTLSCSPISGHRSVSWYQQTPGQGLQFLFEYFSETQRNKGNFPGRFSGRQFSNSRSEMNVSTLELGDSALYLCASTVGLAGNNEQFFGPGTRLTVL.

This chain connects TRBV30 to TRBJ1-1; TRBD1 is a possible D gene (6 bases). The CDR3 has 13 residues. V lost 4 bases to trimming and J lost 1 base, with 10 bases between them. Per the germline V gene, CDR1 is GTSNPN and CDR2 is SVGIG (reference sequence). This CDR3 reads CAWTQGWNTEAFF. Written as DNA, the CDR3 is TGTGCCTGGACCCAGGGGTGGAACACTGAAGCTTTCTTT.

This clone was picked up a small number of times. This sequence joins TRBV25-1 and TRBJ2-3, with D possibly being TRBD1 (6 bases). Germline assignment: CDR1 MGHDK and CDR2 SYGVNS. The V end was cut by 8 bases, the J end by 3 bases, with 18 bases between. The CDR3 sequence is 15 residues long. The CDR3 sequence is CASGANGRGTDTQYF. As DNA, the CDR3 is TGTGCCAGCGGAGCTAATGGCAGGGGAACAGATACGCAGTATTTT.

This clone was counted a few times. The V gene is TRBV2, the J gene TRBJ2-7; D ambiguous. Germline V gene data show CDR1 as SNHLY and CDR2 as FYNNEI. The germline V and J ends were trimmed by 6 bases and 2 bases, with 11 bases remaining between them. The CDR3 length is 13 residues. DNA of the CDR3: TGTGCCAGCAGCAACCGACGGGCCTACGAGCAGTACTTC. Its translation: CASSNRRAYEQYF.

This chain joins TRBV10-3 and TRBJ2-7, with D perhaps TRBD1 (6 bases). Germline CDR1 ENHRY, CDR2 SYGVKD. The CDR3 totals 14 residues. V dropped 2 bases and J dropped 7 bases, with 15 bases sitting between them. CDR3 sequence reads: CAISENPFRGEQYF. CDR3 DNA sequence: TGTGCCATCAGTGAGAACCCGTTTAGGGGGGAGCAGTACTTC.

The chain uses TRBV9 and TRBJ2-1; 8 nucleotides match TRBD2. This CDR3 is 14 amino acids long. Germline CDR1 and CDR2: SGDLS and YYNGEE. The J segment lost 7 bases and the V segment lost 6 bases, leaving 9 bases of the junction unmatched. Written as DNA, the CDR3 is TGTGCCAGCAACTGGGCAGCGGGAGAGAATGAGCAGTTCTTC. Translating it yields CASNWAAGENEQFF. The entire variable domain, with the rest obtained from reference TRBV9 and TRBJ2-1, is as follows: DSGVTQTPKHLITATGQRVTLRCSPRSGDLSVYWYQQSLDQGLQFLIQYYNGEERAKGNILERFSAQQFPDLHSELNLSSLELGDSALYFCASNWAAGENEQFFGPGTRLTVL.

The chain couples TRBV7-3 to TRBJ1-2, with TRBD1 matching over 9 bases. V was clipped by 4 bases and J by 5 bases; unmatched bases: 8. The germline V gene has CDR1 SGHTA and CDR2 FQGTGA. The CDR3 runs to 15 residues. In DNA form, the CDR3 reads TGTGCCAGCAGCTCATATCGGACAGGGGTATATGGCTACACCTTC. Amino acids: CASSSYRTGVYGYTF.

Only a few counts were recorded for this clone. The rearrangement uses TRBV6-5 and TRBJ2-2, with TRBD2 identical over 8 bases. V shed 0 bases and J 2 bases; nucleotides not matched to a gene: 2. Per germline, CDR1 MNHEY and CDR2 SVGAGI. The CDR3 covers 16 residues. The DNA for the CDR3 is TGTGCCAGCAGTTACTCTAGCGGGGCAAACACCGGGGAGCTGTTTTTT. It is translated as CASSYSSGANTGELFF.

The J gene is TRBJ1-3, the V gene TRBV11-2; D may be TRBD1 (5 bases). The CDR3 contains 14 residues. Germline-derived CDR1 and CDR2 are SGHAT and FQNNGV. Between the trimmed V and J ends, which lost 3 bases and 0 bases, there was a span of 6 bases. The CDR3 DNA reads TGTGCCAGCAGCTTGGACAACTCTGGAAACACCATATATTTT. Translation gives CASSLDNSGNTIYF.

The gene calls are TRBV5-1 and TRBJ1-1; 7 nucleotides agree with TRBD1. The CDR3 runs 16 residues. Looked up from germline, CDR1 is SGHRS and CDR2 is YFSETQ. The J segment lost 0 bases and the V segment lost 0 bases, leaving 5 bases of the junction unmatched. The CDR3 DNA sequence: TGCGCCAGCAGCTTGGATTGGACAGGAATGAACACTGAAGCTTTCTTT. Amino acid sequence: CASSLDWTGMNTEAFF.